Following are 5 T cell receptor beta chains from one sample sequenced in a study of T cell changes during pregnancy in multiple sclerosis. Only in-frame clones appear in the TCRdb table, and some are missing; sequencing was by immunoSEQ multiplex PCR. The sample lists about 83,000 clones; roughly nine tenths were seen once. The sample was PBMCs, taken in the first trimester of pregnancy. These TCRs come from a female donor in good health, serving as a control in a pregnancy study. Some clones in this sample may be carry-over from other donors' samples.

The chain recombines TRBV27 with TRBJ2-3; D is possibly TRBD2 (6 bases). CDR1 and CDR2 from the germline V gene are MNHEY and SMNVEV (reference sequence). The V and J ends lost 6 bases and 2 bases respectively, with 12 bases between them. The CDR3 runs 14 residues. The CDR3, as DNA: TGTGCCAGCAGACCATGGGGGGACACAGATACGCAGTATTTT. Amino acids: CASRPWGDTDTQYF.

The rearrangement joins TRBV6-1 to TRBJ1-5; 7 bases match TRBD1. Germline V lookup: CDR1 MNHNS, CDR2 SASEGT. This CDR3 comprises 12 residues. V lost 6 bases and J lost 4; bases outside the gene matches: 0. The CDR3 sequence is CASSRGNQPQHF. DNA of the CDR3: TGTGCCAGCAGCAGGGGGAATCAGCCCCAGCATTTT.

This clone appeared a single time. The rearrangement links TRBV5-6 to TRBJ1-2, with D unclear. Per germline, CDR1 SGHDT and CDR2 YYEEEE. The CDR3 extends over 13 amino acids. The V end was cut by 2 bases, the J end by 6 bases, with 11 bases between. Here the CDR3 DNA reads TGTGCCAGCAGCTTATCTGGAGTGCATGGCTACACCTTC. It is translated as CASSLSGVHGYTF.

The gene calls are TRBV7-9 and TRBJ2-3; maybe TRBD2 (7 bases). V lost 1 base and J 0 bases, leaving 17 bases between the germline ends. Germline V CDR1 and CDR2: SEHNR, FQNEAQ (reference sequence). The CDR3 length is 18 residues. The CDR3 DNA is TGTGCCAGCAGCTTAGGGGCCATGGGGGGGCAAAGCACAGATACGCAGTATTTT. It translates to CASSLGAMGGQSTDTQYF.

The chain joins TRBV10-3 to TRBJ1-2; TRBD1 aligns across 12 bases. The germline V gene has CDR1 ENHRY and CDR2 SYGVKD. CDR3 length equals 15 residues. Losses at the gene ends were 7 bases for V and 7 bases for J; bases not matched to a gene: 10. As DNA, the CDR3 is TGTGCCATCATGTTGGCGGGACAGGGGGCGCGTGGCTACACCTTC. Amino acid sequence: CAIMLAGQGARGYTF.